The subject of this entry is one TCR beta chain. What it binds is not known. The sample originates from a study of post-analysis software for immune sequencing data. Incorporated into the TCR beta cDNA libraries were unique molecular identifiers, which served to reduce PCR and sequencing biases. TCRdb recomputed calls from the PCR reads with MiXCR, one row per CDR3 protein. The table shows 600,000 to 750,000 distinct CDR3 sequences, with approximately 60% occurring only once. The J segment lost 4 bases and the V segment lost 0 bases, leaving 3 bases of the junction unmatched. Germline CDR1 is SGHAT and CDR2 is FQNNGV. The CDR3 has 14 amino acids. Notes on the study in general: Roughly 5 TRBV segments (TRBV5-6, TRBV5-1 and TRBV20-1 among them) occurred more frequently in patients than in controls.

The sample taken for sequencing was blood. This chain uses TRBV11-2 with TRBJ2-7; the match to TRBD2 covers 7 bases. This receptor was taken from a girl aged 2-15 years with multiple sclerosis. The CDR3 region is CASSLEGLNYEQYF. The CDR3 DNA reads TGTGCCAGCAGCTTAGAGGGACTAAATTACGAGCAGTACTTC.